These 18 T cell receptor beta chains share one sample of origin, sequenced in a study of blood T cell repertoires in COVID-19. The data were produced by immunoSEQ multiplex PCR, yet TCRdb's version contains in-frame clones alone and is incomplete. Of a few hundred thousand clones in the sample, approximately 84% are singletons; the top ten hold roughly 2.3%. Sequenced input: peripheral blood. These receptors were collected from a woman between 55 and 75 years old with acute or convalescent COVID-19.

The CDR3 spells CASSDLRGNYGYTF. In nucleotides, the CDR3 is TGTGCCAGCAGTGACCTCAGGGGTAACTATGGCTACACCTTC. The chain carries TRBV2 and TRBJ1-2, with a weak D call TRBD1 (6 bases). Germline V gene data show CDR1 as SNHLY and CDR2 as FYNNEI. The CDR3 consists of 14 residues. V was pared by 3 bases and J by 1 base, with 9 bases between.

The J gene is TRBJ2-7, the V gene TRBV19, with 9 positions matching TRBD2. CDR1 and CDR2 (germline): LNHDA, SQIVND (reference sequence). J lost 7 bases, V lost 5 bases, and 15 bases had no gene match. The length of the CDR3 is 16 residues. The CDR3: CASSVVPGLASGEQYF. In DNA, the CDR3 is TGTGCCAGTAGTGTTGTCCCGGGACTAGCTTCTGGTGAGCAGTACTTC.

The chain combines TRBV9 with TRBJ1-2; D might be TRBD1 (6 bases). The CDR3 totals 13 residues. V lost 5 bases and J lost 8, with 16 bases in between. Per the germline V gene, CDR1 is SGDLS and CDR2 is YYNGEE. The CDR3, as DNA: TGTGCCAGCAGTGCCGGGACACCTTCCGGCTACACCTTC. Protein: CASSAGTPSGYTF.

CDR3: CASSPLKVWGASNQPQHF. As DNA, the CDR3 is TGTGCCAGCAGCCCACTAAAAGTATGGGGCGCGAGCAATCAGCCCCAGCATTTT. The chain couples TRBV14 to TRBJ1-5, with D possibly TRBD1 on 5 matching bases. Per germline, CDR1 SGHDN and CDR2 FVKESK. This CDR3 has 18 residues. Trimming removed 4 bases at V and 1 base at J, with 20 bases between.

The chain is built from TRBV5-1 and TRBJ1-6; 9 bases agree with TRBD1. Germline V gene sequence: CDR1 SGHRS, CDR2 YFSETQ. CDR3 size: 16 residues. The V and J ends lost 4 bases and 14 bases, in that order; junction bases with no gene match: 16. CDR3 amino acids: CASSPGTGTRSTSLHF. DNA for the CDR3: TGCGCCAGCAGCCCCGGGACAGGGACCCGCTCGACGTCCCTCCACTTT.

The V call is TRBV5-6, the J call TRBJ1-3, with D possibly being TRBD1 (6 bases). The CDR3 is 16 residues long. V lost 4 bases, J lost 0 bases, and 14 bases lay in between. Germline V gene lookup returns CDR1 SGHDT and CDR2 YYEEEE. The CDR3 bases are TGTGCCAGCAGCCCCCGACAGGCGAGCTCTGGAAACACCATATATTTT. Its protein product is CASSPRQASSGNTIYF.

This chain connects TRBV2 to TRBJ2-7, with 10 bases identical to TRBD1. The germline V gene has CDR1 SNHLY and CDR2 FYNNEI. The CDR3 runs to 14 residues. The V and J ends lost 5 bases and 1 base, in that order; junction bases with no gene match: 2. The CDR3: CASSLDRGSYEQYF. The CDR3 DNA is TGTGCCAGCAGTTTGGACAGGGGGTCCTACGAGCAGTACTTC.

This chain connects TRBV19 to TRBJ1-4; unclear D gene. Trimming removed 6 bases from V and 5 bases from J, with 13 bases in between. The CDR3 is 14 amino acids. Germline-derived CDR1 and CDR2 are LNHDA and SQIVND (reference sequence). As DNA, the CDR3 is TGTGCCAGTAGAAAAGCGACCCAGAATGAAAAACTGTTTTTT. It specifies CASRKATQNEKLFF.

This chain joins TRBV2 and TRBJ1-5; D is perhaps TRBD1 (6 bases). The V end was cut by 6 bases, the J end by 1 base, with 22 bases between. The CDR3 covers 18 residues. Germline assignment: CDR1 SNHLY and CDR2 FYNNEI. The DNA of the CDR3 is TGTGCCAGCAGAATCCTCACAGGGATCAAGCGGAGCAATCAGCCCCAGCATTTT. Encoded protein: CASRILTGIKRSNQPQHF.

The gene calls are TRBV6-5 and TRBJ2-1, with 7 nucleotides matching TRBD2. V lost 6 bases, J lost 6 bases, and 11 bases stayed unmatched. This CDR3 is 15 amino acids long. CDR1 is MNHEY, CDR2 SVGAGI, per germline. The CDR3 nucleotides read TGTGCCAGCAGGTTCTCCACGACGGGGGGCAATGAGCAGTTCTTC. Translating gives CASRFSTTGGNEQFF.

The rearrangement links TRBV5-4 to TRBJ2-1, with a weak D call TRBD2 (5 bases). CDR1 SGHNT and CDR2 YYREEE come from the germline V gene (reference sequence). The CDR3 is 14 amino acids. The V end lost 7 bases, the J end lost 5 bases, and 16 bases lay between the germline ends. CDR3 DNA sequence: TGTGCCAGCTCCAGAGAGGGCTGGGACAATGAGCAGTTCTTC. This sequence encodes CASSREGWDNEQFF.

The chain joins TRBV7-8 to TRBJ1-4; 9 positions match TRBD1. CDR3 length: 14 amino acids. V trimming: 5 bases; J trimming: 5 bases; junction bases outside the gene matches: 3. The germline V gene encodes CDR1 SGHVS and CDR2 FQNEAQ. The CDR3: CASSVGQGNEKLFF. The CDR3 nucleotides read TGTGCCAGCAGCGTAGGACAGGGGAATGAAAAACTGTTTTTT. The complete variable domain, with remaining parts taken from reference TRBV7-8 and TRBJ1-4, reads GAGVSQSPRYKVAKRGQDVALRCDPISGHVSLFWYQQALGQGPEFLTYFQNEAQLDKSGLPSDRFFAERPEGSVSTLKIQRTQQEDSAVYLCASSVGQGNEKLFFGSGTQLSVL.

The chain is built from TRBV7-2 and TRBJ2-1; D remains unclear. This CDR3 spans 15 amino acids. The germline V and J ends were trimmed by 1 base and 2 bases, with 9 bases remaining between them. The germline V gene has CDR1 SGHTA and CDR2 FQGNSA. CDR3 in DNA: TGTGCCAGCAGCTTAGAGAGCGCCCCCTACAATGAGCAGTTCTTC. This gives the protein CASSLESAPYNEQFF.

V is TRBV5-4 and J is TRBJ2-2, with 7 bases that match TRBD1. Per the germline V gene, CDR1 is SGHNT and CDR2 is YYREEE (reference sequence). V trimming: 0 bases; J trimming: 0 bases; junction bases outside the gene matches: 8. The CDR3 extends over 18 amino acids. CDR3 DNA: TGTGCCAGCAGCTTGGGGCGACAGGGAAGCGCGAACACCGGGGAGCTGTTTTTT. Amino acids: CASSLGRQGSANTGELFF. The complete variable domain, with remaining parts taken from reference TRBV5-4 and TRBJ2-2, reads ETGVTQSPTHLIKTRGQQVTLRCSSQSGHNTVSWYQQALGQGPQFIFQYYREEENGRGNFPPRFSGLQFPNYSSELNVNALELDDSALYLCASSLGRQGSANTGELFFGEGSRLTVL.

The CDR3 here is CASSLGQGGPHEKLFF. Here the CDR3 DNA reads TGTGCCAGCAGCTTGGGACAGGGGGGCCCCCACGAAAAACTGTTTTTT. This chain uses TRBV5-6 with TRBJ1-4, with 9 positions matching TRBD1. Germline V lookup: CDR1 SGHDT, CDR2 YYEEEE. This CDR3 spans 16 amino acids. The junction had 8 bases not matched to a gene; V was cut back by 0 bases and J by 8 bases.

This chain connects TRBV11-2 to TRBJ2-7, with 8 nucleotides matching TRBD1. Germline values: CDR1 SGHAT, CDR2 FQNNGV. J gave up 4 bases and V 5 bases, and 7 bases lay outside the gene matches. The CDR3 extends over 14 amino acids. CDR3 DNA: TGTGCCAGCAGCCTGGACAGGGCTTCGTACGAGCAGTACTTC. This codes for CASSLDRASYEQYF. The whole variable domain, remainder taken from reference TRBV11-2 and TRBJ2-7, is EAGVAQSPRYKIIEKRQSVAFWCNPISGHATLYWYQQILGQGPKLLIQFQNNGVVDDSQLPKDRFSAERLKGVDSTLKIQPAKLEDSAVYLCASSLDRASYEQYFGPGTRLTVT.

The rearrangement uses TRBV5-1 and TRBJ2-1, with D perhaps TRBD1 (5 bases). Trimming took 7 bases from V and 1 from J, leaving 15 bases between them. This CDR3 spans 15 amino acids. The germline CDR1 and CDR2 sequences are SGHRS and YFSETQ. The CDR3 DNA reads as TGCGCCAGCCAGGAAGGGGTCGGGTCCTACAATGAGCAGTTCTTC. Encoded protein: CASQEGVGSYNEQFF.

The V and J genes are TRBV19 and TRBJ1-1, with 9 bases aligning to TRBD1. With 3 bases clipped from V and 1 base from J, the junction kept 9 bases outside the gene matches. CDR1 LNHDA and CDR2 SQIVND come from the germline V gene (reference sequence). The CDR3 sequence is 17 residues long. CDR3 in amino acids: CASSIGDHRGRNTEAFF. The DNA for the CDR3 is TGTGCCAGTAGTATCGGGGATCACAGGGGGCGGAACACTGAAGCTTTCTTT.